This T cell receptor beta chain was sequenced during a study of cytomegalovirus exposure and HLA in healthy donors. General study results and limits: The study flagged roughly 160 TCR beta chains as cytomegalovirus-associated.

Details on this clone: Its antigen remains unknown.

PCR employed 60 Vbeta and 13 Jbeta primers. As handled by the study authors: Later reanalysis found about 80 million unique TCR beta chains, around 10 million of them shared. Assay: immunoSEQ multiplex PCR; the TCRdb copy retains only in-frame clones and omits some. V, J and clone size reflect that table, while D and trimming were determined from the DNA. The sample includes some 150,000 clones, 78% of them seen just once. The CDR3 is made up of 14 amino acids. Per germline, CDR1 MNHNS and CDR2 SASEGT. V was pared by 4 bases and J by 0 bases, with 10 bases between. The sample was PBMCs. This sequence originates from a man in his forties in good health and CMV-seropositive. The rearrangement links TRBV6-1 to TRBJ2-7; perhaps TRBD2 as D (5 bases). CDR3 bases: TGTGCCAGCAGTGGCACGGGGAGCTCCTACGAGCAGTACTTC. Translating gives CASSGTGSSYEQYF.